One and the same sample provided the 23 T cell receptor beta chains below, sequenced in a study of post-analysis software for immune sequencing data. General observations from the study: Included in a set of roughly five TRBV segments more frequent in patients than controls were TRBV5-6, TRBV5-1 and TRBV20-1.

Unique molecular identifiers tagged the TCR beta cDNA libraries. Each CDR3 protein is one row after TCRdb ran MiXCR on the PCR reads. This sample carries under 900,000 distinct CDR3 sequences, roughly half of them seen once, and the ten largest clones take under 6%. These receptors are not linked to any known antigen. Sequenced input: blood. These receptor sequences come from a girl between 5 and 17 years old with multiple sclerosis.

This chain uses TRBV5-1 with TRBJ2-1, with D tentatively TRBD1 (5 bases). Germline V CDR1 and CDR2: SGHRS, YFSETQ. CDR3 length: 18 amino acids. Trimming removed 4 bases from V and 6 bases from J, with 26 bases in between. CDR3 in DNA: TGCGCCAGCAGCATCCACCTCCGACAGCGATCATGGGTCAATGAGCAGTTCTTC. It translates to CASSIHLRQRSWVNEQFF.

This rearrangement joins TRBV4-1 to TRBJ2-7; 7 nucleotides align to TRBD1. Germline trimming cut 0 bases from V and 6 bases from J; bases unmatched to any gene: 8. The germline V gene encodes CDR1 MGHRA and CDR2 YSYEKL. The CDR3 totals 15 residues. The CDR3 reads CASSQDKGAGSEQYF. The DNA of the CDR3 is TGCGCCAGCAGCCAAGATAAGGGGGCGGGTAGCGAGCAGTACTTC.

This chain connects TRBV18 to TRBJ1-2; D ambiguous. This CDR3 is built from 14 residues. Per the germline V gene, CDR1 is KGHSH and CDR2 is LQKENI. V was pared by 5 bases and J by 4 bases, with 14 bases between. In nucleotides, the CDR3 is TGTGCCAGCTCATACGACCAGGCCCTCTATGGCTACACCTTC. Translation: CASSYDQALYGYTF. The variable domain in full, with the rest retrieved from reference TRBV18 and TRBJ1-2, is NAGVMQNPRHLVRRRGQEARLRCSPMKGHSHVYWYRQLPEEGLKFMVYLQKENIIDESGMPKERFSAEFPKEGPSILRIQQVVRGDSAAYFCASSYDQALYGYTFGSGTRLTVV.

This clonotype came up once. This CDR3 is CASSPVSLSTDTQYF. For the CDR3, the DNA is TGCGCCAGCAGCCCAGTAAGCCTGAGCACAGATACGCAGTATTTT. The V gene is TRBV5-1, the J gene TRBJ2-3; D is unresolved. Germline V gives CDR1 SGHRS, CDR2 YFSETQ. The V and J ends lost 4 bases and 0 bases respectively, with 12 bases between them. CDR3 length equals 15 residues.

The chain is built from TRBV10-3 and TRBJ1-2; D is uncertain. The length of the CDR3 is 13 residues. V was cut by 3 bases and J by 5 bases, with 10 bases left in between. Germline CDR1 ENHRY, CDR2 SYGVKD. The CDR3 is CAISDDPGYGYTF. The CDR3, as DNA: TGTGCCATCAGTGATGACCCCGGGTATGGCTACACCTTC.

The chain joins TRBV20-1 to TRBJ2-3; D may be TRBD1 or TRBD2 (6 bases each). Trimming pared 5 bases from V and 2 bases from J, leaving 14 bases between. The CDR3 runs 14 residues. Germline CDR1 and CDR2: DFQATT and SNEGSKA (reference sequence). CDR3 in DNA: TGCAGTGCTTCGGGGGCGTCACACACAGATACGCAGTATTTT. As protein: CSASGASHTDTQYF.

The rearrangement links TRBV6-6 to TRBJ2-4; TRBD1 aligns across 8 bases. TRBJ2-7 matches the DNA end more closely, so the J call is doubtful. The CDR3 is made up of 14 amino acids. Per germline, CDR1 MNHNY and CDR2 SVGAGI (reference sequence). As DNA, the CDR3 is TGTGCCAGCACCGGACAGGGATTCTCCTACGAGCAGTACTTC. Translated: CASTGQGFSYEQYF.

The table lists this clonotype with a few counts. CDR3 DNA: TGTGCCAGCAATCTCCGGGACCCCCTCCAAGAGACCCAGTACTTC. It is translated as CASNLRDPLQETQYF. The V and J genes are TRBV6-2 or TRBV6-3 and TRBJ2-5; D assignment may be TRBD1 or TRBD2 (5 bases each). The CDR3 runs to 15 residues. Germline V gene sequence: CDR1 MNHEY, CDR2 SVGEGT. V dropped 7 bases and J dropped 1 base, with 16 bases sitting between them.

This CDR3 is CASRPWHFNYGYTF. CDR3 coding DNA: TGTGCCAGCAGACCTTGGCACTTTAACTATGGCTACACCTTC. The V gene is TRBV7-3, the J gene TRBJ1-2; D gene ambiguous. Germline values: CDR1 SGHTA, CDR2 FQGTGA. The CDR3 contains 14 residues. The germline V and J ends were trimmed by 6 bases and 1 base, with 12 bases remaining between them.

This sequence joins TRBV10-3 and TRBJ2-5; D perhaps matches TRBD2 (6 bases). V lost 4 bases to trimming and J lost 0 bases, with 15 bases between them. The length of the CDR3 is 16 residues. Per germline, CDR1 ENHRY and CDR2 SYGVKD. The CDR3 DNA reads TGTGCCATCAGTGCGGAGGGGAACCAGTACCAAGAGACCCAGTACTTC. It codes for CAISAEGNQYQETQYF.

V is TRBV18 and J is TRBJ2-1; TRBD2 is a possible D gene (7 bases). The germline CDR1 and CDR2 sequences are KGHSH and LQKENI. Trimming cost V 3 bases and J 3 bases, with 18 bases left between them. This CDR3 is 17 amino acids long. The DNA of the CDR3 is TGTGCCAGCTCACCGGGACTACAGGGTTGGGGCTACAATGAGCAGTTCTTC. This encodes CASSPGLQGWGYNEQFF.

The CDR3 here is CASSGEGQGGYEQYF. CDR3 coding DNA: TGTGCCAGCAGTGGAGAAGGTCAGGGGGGTTACGAGCAGTACTTC. The rearrangement links TRBV6-1 to TRBJ2-1; D is possibly TRBD1 (7 bases). The assigned J gene may be wrong: the sequence end matches TRBJ2-7 better. The CDR3 sequence is 15 residues long. Germline loops: CDR1 MNHNS, CDR2 SASEGT.

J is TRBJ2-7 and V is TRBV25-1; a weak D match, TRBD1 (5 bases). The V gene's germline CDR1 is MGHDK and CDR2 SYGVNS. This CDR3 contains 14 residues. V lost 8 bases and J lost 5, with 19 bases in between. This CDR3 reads CASSEGAGRDEQYF. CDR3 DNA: TGTGCCAGCTCCGAAGGAGCAGGGCGAGACGAGCAGTACTTC.

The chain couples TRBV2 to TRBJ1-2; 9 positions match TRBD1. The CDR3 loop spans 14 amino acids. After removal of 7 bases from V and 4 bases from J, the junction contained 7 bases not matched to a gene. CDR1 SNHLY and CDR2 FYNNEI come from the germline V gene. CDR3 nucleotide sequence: TGTGCCAGCACCACGGGACAGGGAGGCTATGGCTACACCTTC. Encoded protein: CASTTGQGGYGYTF.

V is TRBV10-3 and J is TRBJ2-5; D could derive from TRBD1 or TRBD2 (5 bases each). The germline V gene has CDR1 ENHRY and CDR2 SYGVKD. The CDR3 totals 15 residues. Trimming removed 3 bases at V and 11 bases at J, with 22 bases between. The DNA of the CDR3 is TGTGCCATCAGTGAAGGAACGGGGCCAAGCAATGAGCAGTACTTC. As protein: CAISEGTGPSNEQYF.

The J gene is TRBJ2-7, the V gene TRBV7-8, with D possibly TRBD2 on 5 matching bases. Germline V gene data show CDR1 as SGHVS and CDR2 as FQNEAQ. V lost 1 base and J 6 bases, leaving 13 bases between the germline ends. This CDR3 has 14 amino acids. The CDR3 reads CASSLVLTRGEQYF. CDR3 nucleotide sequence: TGTGCCAGCAGCTTAGTCCTAACTCGGGGCGAGCAGTACTTC.

CDR3 sequence: CSARGEGALNEQFF. For the CDR3, the DNA is TGCAGCGCCCGCGGGGAGGGGGCGCTGAATGAGCAGTTCTTC. This chain uses TRBV29-1 with TRBJ2-1; D possibly uses TRBD1 or TRBD2 (7 bases each). V dropped 7 bases and J dropped 7 bases, with 20 bases sitting between them. There are 14 residues in the CDR3. Germline CDR1 and CDR2: SQVTM and ANQGSEA.

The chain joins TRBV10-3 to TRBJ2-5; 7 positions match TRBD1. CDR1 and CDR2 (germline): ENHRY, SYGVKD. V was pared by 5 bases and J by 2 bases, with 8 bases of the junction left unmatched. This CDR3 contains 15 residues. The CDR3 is CAISPRTGRQETQYF. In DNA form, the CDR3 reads TGTGCCATCAGTCCTAGGACAGGTCGTCAAGAGACCCAGTACTTC.

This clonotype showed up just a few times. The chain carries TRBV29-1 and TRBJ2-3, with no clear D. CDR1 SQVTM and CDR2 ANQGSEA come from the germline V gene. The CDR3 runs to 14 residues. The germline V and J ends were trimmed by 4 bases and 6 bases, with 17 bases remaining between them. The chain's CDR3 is CSVVGSNLADTQYF. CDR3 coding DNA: TGCAGCGTTGTAGGCAGCAACCTGGCGGATACGCAGTATTTT.

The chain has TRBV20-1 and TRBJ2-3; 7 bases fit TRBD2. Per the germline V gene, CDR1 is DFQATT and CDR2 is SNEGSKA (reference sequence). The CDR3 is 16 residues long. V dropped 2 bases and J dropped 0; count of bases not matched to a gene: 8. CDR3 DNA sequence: TGCAGTGCTAGACCCGTAGCGGGTGCTAGCACAGATACGCAGTATTTT. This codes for CSARPVAGASTDTQYF.

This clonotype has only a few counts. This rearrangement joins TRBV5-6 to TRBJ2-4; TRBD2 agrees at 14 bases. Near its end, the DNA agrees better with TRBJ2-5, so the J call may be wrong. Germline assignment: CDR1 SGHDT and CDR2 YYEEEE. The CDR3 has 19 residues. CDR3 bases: TGTGCCAGCAGCTCCTTTCGGACGGCCGGGACTAGCGGGAGCCAGACCCAGTACTTC. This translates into CASSSFRTAGTSGSQTQYF.

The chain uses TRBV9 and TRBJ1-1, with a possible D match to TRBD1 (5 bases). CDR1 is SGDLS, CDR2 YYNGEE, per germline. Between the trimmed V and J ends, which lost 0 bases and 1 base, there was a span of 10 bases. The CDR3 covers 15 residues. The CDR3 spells CASSVGGMPNTEAFF. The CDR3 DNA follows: TGTGCCAGCAGCGTAGGGGGGATGCCGAACACTGAAGCTTTCTTT.

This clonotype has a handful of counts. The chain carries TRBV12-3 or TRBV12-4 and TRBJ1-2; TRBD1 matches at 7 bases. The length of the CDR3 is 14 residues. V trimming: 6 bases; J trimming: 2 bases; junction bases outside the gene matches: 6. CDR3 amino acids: CASSIPGQNYGYTF. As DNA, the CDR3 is TGTGCCAGCAGCATTCCGGGACAGAACTATGGCTACACCTTC.